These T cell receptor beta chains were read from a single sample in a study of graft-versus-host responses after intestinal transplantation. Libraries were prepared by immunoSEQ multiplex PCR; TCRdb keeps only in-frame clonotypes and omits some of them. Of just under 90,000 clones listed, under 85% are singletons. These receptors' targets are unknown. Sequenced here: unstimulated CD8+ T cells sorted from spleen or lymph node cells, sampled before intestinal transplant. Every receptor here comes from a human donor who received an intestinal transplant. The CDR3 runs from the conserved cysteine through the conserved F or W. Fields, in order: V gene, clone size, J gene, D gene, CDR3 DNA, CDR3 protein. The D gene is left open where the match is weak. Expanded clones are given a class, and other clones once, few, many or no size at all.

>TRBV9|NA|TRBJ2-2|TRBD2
TGTGCCAGCACCCCTAGCGGGAGTATGTCCGGGGAGCTGTTTTTT
CASTPSGSMSGELFF
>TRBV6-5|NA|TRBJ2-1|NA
TGTGCCAGCAGTTTCACAACGAGCTCCTACAATGAGCAGTTCTTC
CASSFTTSSYNEQFF
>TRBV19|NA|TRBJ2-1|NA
TGTGCCAGTAGTCCAGGGGTAAGGGGGAACAATGAGCAGTTCTTC
CASSPGVRGNNEQFF
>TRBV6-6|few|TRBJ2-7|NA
TGTGCCAGCAGTTACGGGCCGGGGTACGAGCAGTACTTC
CASSYGPGYEQYF
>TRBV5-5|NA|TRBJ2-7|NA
TGTGCCAGCAGCTTGGGTCCCGGGGTCGAGCAGTACTTC
CASSLGPGVEQYF
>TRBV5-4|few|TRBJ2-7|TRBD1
TGTGCCAGCAGCTTGGGGACAGGGGGCTACGAGCAGTACTTC
CASSLGTGGYEQYF
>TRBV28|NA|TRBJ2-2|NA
TGTGCCAGCAGGACACCCCCCGGGGAGCTGTTTTTT
CASRTPPGELFF
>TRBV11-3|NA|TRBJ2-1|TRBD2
TGTGCCAGCAGCTTGGGCCTAGCGGGAGGATCCCAGTACAATGAGCAGTTCTTC
CASSLGLAGGSQYNEQFF
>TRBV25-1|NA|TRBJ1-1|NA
TGTGCCAGCAGTGAATCTAGCCCCGATGAAGCTTTCTTT
CASSESSPDEAFF
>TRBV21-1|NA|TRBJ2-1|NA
TGTGCCAGCAGCAATACGACTAAGAGCTCCTACAATGAGCAGTTCTTC
CASSNTTKSSYNEQFF
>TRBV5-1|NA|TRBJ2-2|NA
TGCGCCAGCAGCTTGGACCGACCGGAGGGATACACCGGGGAGCTGTTTTTT
CASSLDRPEGYTGELFF
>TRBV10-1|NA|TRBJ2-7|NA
TGCGCCAGCAGTGAGTTCAGACTGGGCGAGCAGTACTTC
CASSEFRLGEQYF
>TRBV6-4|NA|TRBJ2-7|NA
TGTGCCAGCAGTGATCCGAATAGGACCTACGAGCAGTACTTC
CASSDPNRTYEQYF
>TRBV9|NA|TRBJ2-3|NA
TGTGCCAGCAGCGTACGTGGGGGCACAGATACGCAGTATTTT
CASSVRGGTDTQYF
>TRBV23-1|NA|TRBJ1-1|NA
TGCGCCAGCAGCCGCAAACGGAGGGTATGGAACACTGAAGCTTTCTTT
CASSRKRRVWNTEAFF